One and the same sample provided the 3 T cell receptor beta chains below, sequenced in a study of CD8 T cells in Susac syndrome. Random hexamers primed reverse transcription of about 0.45 to 1 ug RNA. TCRdb reprocessed the immunoSEQ multiplex PCR reads via MiXCR and lists one record per CDR3 protein. In the table there are about 250,000 distinct CDR3 sequences, around 95% of which are singletons. Source material: CD4+ T cells from PBMCs. The receptor set was obtained from a human donor with multiple sclerosis.

This chain links TRBV30 with TRBJ2-1; TRBD2 matches at 8 bases. Germline V gene data show CDR1 as GTSNPN and CDR2 as SVGIG (reference sequence). Trimming at V came to 2 bases and at J to 0 bases, leaving 6 bases not matched to a gene. The CDR3 extends over 16 amino acids. The CDR3 DNA follows: TGTGCCTGGAGTCCGGGAGGGGCCACCTCCTACAATGAGCAGTTCTTC. Its translation is CAWSPGGATSYNEQFF.

V and J are TRBV24-1 and TRBJ2-5, with D unclear. Germline assignment: CDR1 KGHDR and CDR2 SFDVKD. This CDR3 region has 14 residues. The V gene lost 1 base and the J gene lost 7 bases, with 12 bases spanning the gap. The CDR3 region has the DNA TGTGCCACCAGTGATTTCGGAGTCCCAGGGACCCAGTACTTC. It translates to CATSDFGVPGTQYF.

The chain employs TRBV30 and TRBJ2-1; possible D gene TRBD1, 5 bases. CDR1 and CDR2 from the germline V gene are GTSNPN and SVGIG (reference sequence). V dropped 2 bases and J dropped 15 bases, with 14 bases sitting between them. There are 11 residues in the CDR3. CDR3 sequence: CAWSSGAPPFF. In DNA, the CDR3 is TGTGCCTGGAGTAGTGGGGCCCCTCCGTTCTTC.